A single sample is the source of the 27 T cell receptor beta chains below, sequenced in a study of vaccination and CD4 T cells after COVID-19. With the Oncomine TCR Beta short-read assay, DNA from cultured CD4+ T cells was sequenced. TCRdb recomputed calls from the PCR reads with MiXCR, one row per CDR3 protein. Among fewer than 30,000 distinct CDR3 sequences, roughly 40% were seen once, and the ten largest hold approximately 4%. The time point was: late sampling 161 to 241 days after vaccination in three convalescent patients. Treatment reported: roughly nine-day PBMC culture with coronavirus spike peptide pools or control peptides (ViraFEST assay). These TCRs' antigens remain unknown. The sequenced sample was CD4+ T cells from blood, cultured in vitro, obtained about 7 months after SARS-CoV-2 vaccination. The receptors come from a human donor who had recovered from COVID-19.

The V and J genes are TRBV7-8 and TRBJ2-7; D is possibly TRBD1 (5 bases). V lost 0 bases to trimming and J lost 0 bases, with 9 bases between them. Germline CDR1 reads SGHVS; CDR2 reads FQNEAQ. The CDR3 covers 15 residues. CDR3 residues: CASSLAQGYSYEQYF. The CDR3 DNA follows: TGTGCCAGCAGCTTAGCGCAGGGTTACTCCTACGAGCAGTACTTC. The variable domain in full, completed from reference TRBV7-8 and TRBJ2-7, reads GAGVSQSPRYKVAKRGQDVALRCDPISGHVSLFWYQQALGQGPEFLTYFQNEAQLDKSGLPSDRFFAERPEGSVSTLKIQRTQQEDSAVYLCASSLAQGYSYEQYFGPGTRLTVT.

This chain links TRBV10-1 with TRBJ2-2; a possible D gene is TRBD1 (5 bases). Germline lookup yields CDR1 WNHNN and CDR2 SYGVQD (reference sequence). Trimming cost V 0 bases and J 7 bases, with 15 bases left between them. The CDR3 has 16 residues. CDR3 in amino acids: CASSESSLLRGGELFF. In nucleotides, the CDR3 is TGCGCCAGCAGTGAGTCAAGCCTTTTAAGGGGCGGGGAGCTGTTTTTT.

The DNA for the CDR3 is TGTGCCAGCAGTGGGAAGATGGCGGGTTGGAATTACGAGCAGTACTTC. As protein: CASSGKMAGWNYEQYF. The rearrangement links TRBV7-2 to TRBJ2-7; maybe TRBD2 (5 bases). The CDR3 sequence is 16 residues long. Germline V gene data show CDR1 as SGHTA and CDR2 as FQGNSA. V was pared by 6 bases and J by 4 bases, with 22 bases between.

This clonotype is medium-sized (0.01 to 0.1%) in the sample. The chain joins TRBV20-1 to TRBJ1-1; 11 nucleotides line up with TRBD1. Germline CDR1 is DFQATT and CDR2 is SNEGSKA (reference sequence). This CDR3 contains 15 residues. In DNA form, the CDR3 reads TGCGCTACAATGGACAGGGGGCGAGGGAACACTGAAGCTTTCTTT. Its protein is CATMDRGRGNTEAFF.

The chain couples TRBV19 to TRBJ1-2; 7 bases line up with TRBD1. CDR3 length: 17 residues. After removal of 6 bases from V and 0 bases from J, the junction contained 13 bases not matched to a gene. Germline lookup yields CDR1 LNHDA and CDR2 SQIVND (reference sequence). The CDR3 loop reads CASSNPPTGQSNYGYTF. DNA for the CDR3: TGTGCCAGTAGCAACCCCCCAACGGGACAGTCTAACTATGGCTACACCTTC. The full variable domain, its missing parts supplied by reference TRBV19 and TRBJ1-2, is DGGITQSPKYLFRKEGQNVTLSCEQNLNHDAMYWYRQDPGQGLRLIYYSQIVNDFQKGDIAEGYSVSREKKESFPLTVTSAQKNPTAFYLCASSNPPTGQSNYGYTFGSGTRLTVV.

The chain recombines TRBV20-1 with TRBJ2-7; 10 bases are a match to TRBD2. The CDR3 spans 16 residues. CDR1 and CDR2 (germline): DFQATT, SNEGSKA (reference sequence). The ends lost 3 bases at V and 6 bases at J; junction bases unmatched: 14. CDR3 sequence (DNA): TGCAGTGCTAGCGGCGCTAGCGGGAGTTATTCCCTCGAGCAGTACTTC. This translates into CSASGASGSYSLEQYF.

The CDR3 DNA is TGTGCCAGCTCCTCTGGGGTATATGGCTACACCTTC. Translation: CASSSGVYGYTF. The V and J genes are TRBV7-9 and TRBJ1-2; D is uncertain. Trimming shortened V by 8 bases and J by 5 bases, and 12 bases separated the two germline ends. This CDR3 is built from 12 residues. Germline CDR1 and CDR2: SEHNR and FQNEAQ (reference sequence). The entire variable domain, with the rest obtained from reference TRBV7-9 and TRBJ1-2, is as follows: DTGVSQNPRHKITKRGQNVTFRCDPISEHNRLYWYRQTLGQGPEFLTYFQNEAQLEKSRLLSDRFSAERPKGSFSTLEIQRTEQGDSAMYLCASSSGVYGYTFGSGTRLTVV.

V usage is TRBV4-2 and J usage is TRBJ2-7; the D gene is possibly TRBD1 (5 bases). Germline values: CDR1 LGHNA, CDR2 YNFKEQ. There are 15 residues in the CDR3. Trimming removed 0 bases from V and 0 bases from J, with 9 bases in between. CDR3 DNA: TGTGCCAGCAGCCAAGATCAGGACAACTCCTACGAGCAGTACTTC. Encoded protein: CASSQDQDNSYEQYF.

The V gene is TRBV6-2 or TRBV6-3, the J gene TRBJ2-1; 9 bases are shared with TRBD2. The CDR3 sequence is 17 residues long. Looked up from germline, CDR1 is MNHEY and CDR2 is SVGEGT. Trimming at V came to 3 bases and at J to 3 bases, leaving 9 bases not matched to a gene. The DNA for the CDR3 is TGTGCCAGCAGTTATAGTCCTCCTAGCGGGATCTACAATGAGCAGTTCTTC. Translated: CASSYSPPSGIYNEQFF.

This clonotype was seen only once. V is TRBV29-1 and J is TRBJ2-3; D gene uncertain. Per germline, CDR1 SQVTM and CDR2 ANQGSEA. The CDR3 sequence is 10 residues long. V dropped 7 bases and J dropped 4 bases, with 6 bases sitting between them. CDR3 DNA sequence: TGCAGCGCCGAGTCAGATACGCAGTATTTT. This sequence encodes CSAESDTQYF.

The rearrangement links TRBV28 to TRBJ2-5; the match to TRBD2 covers 8 bases. The V and J ends lost 10 bases and 5 bases, in that order; junction bases with no gene match: 9. Per the germline V gene, CDR1 is MDHEN and CDR2 is SYDVKM. The CDR3 covers 13 residues. The CDR3 here is CATEREWGETQYF. DNA of the CDR3: TGTGCCACCGAGCGGGAGTGGGGGGAGACCCAGTACTTC.

The chain links TRBV4-1 to TRBJ2-7; possibly TRBD2 for D (5 bases). The V gene lost 5 bases and the J gene lost 0 bases, with 23 bases spanning the gap. CDR1 MGHRA and CDR2 YSYEKL come from the germline V gene. CDR3 length equals 18 residues. Here the CDR3 DNA reads TGCGCCAGCAGCGAAGGGCCACTAGTTTCGTCGAGCTCCTACGAGCAGTACTTC. It yields the protein CASSEGPLVSSSSYEQYF.

The chain employs TRBV7-2 and TRBJ2-7; tentatively, D is TRBD1 or TRBD2 (6 bases each). This CDR3 region has 15 residues. Germline V gene lookup returns CDR1 SGHTA and CDR2 FQGNSA. Between the trimmed V and J ends, which lost 5 bases and 9 bases, there was a span of 23 bases. The CDR3 sequence: CASSPPGGTPDRQYF. The CDR3 DNA follows: TGTGCCAGCAGCCCGCCTGGGGGGACACCTGATCGGCAGTACTTC.

The chain combines TRBV6-5 with TRBJ2-4; either TRBD1 or TRBD2 may fit D (5 bases each). The germline gives CDR1 MNHEY, CDR2 SVGAGI. The germline V and J ends were trimmed by 4 bases and 6 bases, with 13 bases remaining between them. The CDR3 contains 14 residues. The CDR3 DNA follows: TGTGCCAGCAGTTTCGGGACGCTTGGAAACATTCAGTACTTC. It codes for CASSFGTLGNIQYF.

V is TRBV7-3 and J is TRBJ2-1; no reliable D call. The germline V gene has CDR1 SGHTA and CDR2 FQGTGA. V dropped 2 bases and J dropped 7 bases, with 9 bases sitting between them. The CDR3 extends over 13 amino acids. The CDR3 sequence: CASSLSLENEQFF. CDR3 bases: TGTGCCAGCAGCTTATCATTGGAGAATGAGCAGTTCTTC. The whole variable domain, remainder taken from reference TRBV7-3 and TRBJ2-1, is GAGVSQTPSNKVTEKGKYVELRCDPISGHTALYWYRQSLGQGPEFLIYFQGTGAADDSGLPNDRFFAVRPEGSVSTLKIQRTERGDSAVYLCASSLSLENEQFFGPGTRLTVL.

As DNA, the CDR3 is TGTGCCAGCAGAGAACTAGCGGGCGCCTCCTACGAGCAGTACTTC. This codes for CASRELAGASYEQYF. The chain carries TRBV6-1 and TRBJ2-7, with 9 bases aligning to TRBD2. The germline V gene has CDR1 MNHNS and CDR2 SASEGT. V lost 6 bases and J lost 0; bases outside the gene matches: 6. The CDR3 is made up of 15 amino acids.

Only one count was recorded for this clonotype. The rearrangement links TRBV10-3 to TRBJ2-2, with 11 bases identical to TRBD1. The J segment lost 4 bases and the V segment lost 5 bases, leaving 3 bases of the junction unmatched. Germline CDR1 reads ENHRY; CDR2 reads SYGVKD. This CDR3 contains 15 residues. CDR3 amino acids: CAISTGQGGTGELFF. The CDR3 bases are TGTGCCATCAGTACGGGACAGGGGGGCACCGGGGAGCTGTTTTTT.

This clonotype is termed medium-sized. The rearrangement links TRBV7-2 to TRBJ2-5; D unresolved. CDR1 and CDR2 (germline): SGHTA, FQGNSA. The V end was cut by 0 bases, the J end by 2 bases, with 4 bases between. The CDR3 length is 13 residues. Here the CDR3 reads CASSLAHQETQYF. CDR3 in DNA: TGTGCCAGCAGCTTAGCCCATCAAGAGACCCAGTACTTC.

There are a few counts of this clonotype. The V gene is TRBV24-1, the J gene TRBJ2-3; 9 positions agree with TRBD2. Germline V gene data show CDR1 as KGHDR and CDR2 as SFDVKD. There are 15 residues in the CDR3. The trim removed 1 base at V and 4 bases at J, leaving 2 bases unmatched. CDR3 DNA sequence: TGTGCCACCAGTGATTTTAGCGGGAGCGCAGATACGCAGTATTTT. Translated, it gives CATSDFSGSADTQYF.

The chain uses TRBV28 and TRBJ2-1, with D tentatively TRBD1 or TRBD2 (5 bases each). CDR3 length: 14 residues. CDR1 is MDHEN, CDR2 SYDVKM, per germline. Deletions cut 3 bases from V and 4 bases from J, with 10 bases between. The CDR3 coding sequence is TGTGCCAGCAGTTTCGGGGCGACTTACAATGAGCAGTTCTTC. Encoded protein: CASSFGATYNEQFF.

V usage is TRBV7-9 and J usage is TRBJ1-2; 7 bases fit TRBD1. Germline-derived CDR1 and CDR2 are SEHNR and FQNEAQ (reference sequence). With V trimmed by 3 bases and J by 3 bases, 4 bases remained unmatched. The CDR3 sequence is 14 residues long. This CDR3 reads CASSFRDRDYGYTF. As DNA, the CDR3 is TGTGCCAGCAGCTTTCGTGACAGGGACTATGGCTACACCTTC. Complete variable domain (other parts from reference TRBV7-9 and TRBJ1-2): DTGVSQNPRHKITKRGQNVTFRCDPISEHNRLYWYRQTLGQGPEFLTYFQNEAQLEKSRLLSDRFSAERPKGSFSTLEIQRTEQGDSAMYLCASSFRDRDYGYTFGSGTRLTVV.

The chain joins TRBV7-9 to TRBJ1-6, with TRBD1 matching over 10 bases. The V gene's germline CDR1 is SEHNR and CDR2 FQNEAQ (reference sequence). V lost 5 bases and J lost 7; bases outside the gene matches: 11. The CDR3 runs to 17 residues. CDR3 DNA sequence: TGTGCCAGCAGCCCGGTCCCGGGACAGGGGTTGAATTCACCCCTCCACTTT. Translating gives CASSPVPGQGLNSPLHF.

The chain recombines TRBV5-1 with TRBJ2-7; D not certain. Germline V gives CDR1 SGHRS, CDR2 YFSETQ. There are 12 residues in the CDR3. Trimming shortened V by 4 bases and J by 2 bases, and 7 bases separated the two germline ends. CDR3 sequence: CASSESAYEQYF. CDR3 DNA sequence: TGCGCCAGCAGCGAATCCGCCTACGAGCAGTACTTC.

The chain employs TRBV6-2 or TRBV6-3 and TRBJ2-5; TRBD2 matches at 8 bases. This CDR3 comprises 15 residues. Per germline, CDR1 MNHEY and CDR2 SVGEGT. Losses at the gene ends were 2 bases for V and 2 bases for J; bases not matched to a gene: 4. The CDR3 DNA sequence: TGTGCCAGCAGTTACCGCGGGGGGCCACAAGAGACCCAGTACTTC. Its translation: CASSYRGGPQETQYF.

The chain combines TRBV27 with TRBJ2-1, with D uncertain. The CDR3 loop spans 16 amino acids. Trimming pared 4 bases from V and 0 bases from J, leaving 13 bases between. The germline CDR1 and CDR2 sequences are MNHEY and SMNVEV (reference sequence). For the CDR3, the DNA is TGTGCCAGCAGTTCACCCCTCCGCGACTCCTACAATGAGCAGTTCTTC. Translated, it gives CASSSPLRDSYNEQFF.

A single count supports this clonotype. V gene TRBV7-9 combines with J gene TRBJ1-2; D uncertain. Looked up from germline, CDR1 is SEHNR and CDR2 is FQNEAQ (reference sequence). Trimming stripped 1 base from V and 4 bases from J, with 13 bases between. The CDR3 is 15 residues long. The CDR3 region has the DNA TGTGCCAGCAGCTTAGATGGGTTAAACCCCTATGGCTACACCTTC. Translated: CASSLDGLNPYGYTF. Full variable domain (rest looked up from reference TRBV7-9 and TRBJ1-2): DTGVSQNPRHKITKRGQNVTFRCDPISEHNRLYWYRQTLGQGPEFLTYFQNEAQLEKSRLLSDRFSAERPKGSFSTLEIQRTEQGDSAMYLCASSLDGLNPYGYTFGSGTRLTVV.

The V call is TRBV27, the J call TRBJ1-1, with TRBD1 as a possible D gene (5 bases). The ends were cut back, 6 bases at V and 4 bases at J, with 12 bases in the middle. The CDR3 contains 13 residues. CDR1 and CDR2 from the germline V gene are MNHEY and SMNVEV (reference sequence). CDR3 amino acids: CASRWGRSTEAFF. CDR3 DNA sequence: TGTGCCAGCAGGTGGGGGAGGAGCACTGAAGCTTTCTTT.